The present entry profiles one T cell receptor (beta chain) with its context. Its antigen is not known. Here immunoSEQ multiplex PCR was the method, and the copy in TCRdb shows in-frame clones only, minus some. The sample records tens of thousands of clones, 65% to 70% being singletons. Pools of viral peptides were used by the ViraFEST assay to expand antigen-specific CD4+ T cells ahead of sequencing. A roughly 10-day culture period preceded the isolation of CD4+ T cells. Vaccine recipients lacked prior SARS-CoV-2 infection and had negative nucleocapsid antibodies. Germline V gene lookup returns CDR1 GTSNPN and CDR2 SVGIG (reference sequence). The CDR3 has 15 residues. V dropped 0 bases and J dropped 7 bases, with 18 bases sitting between them. The data belong to a study of vaccination effects on CD4 cells after COVID-19. Study context: Each participant was given two doses of one vaccine (BNT162b2 or mRNA-1273).

Study-wide results and limits: Common cold coronaviruses were cross-recognized by only 1 of 255 vaccine-induced clones in healthy vaccinees. Substantial clonal contraction characterized both infection- and vaccine-induced clones late after vaccination.

This chain connects TRBV30 to TRBJ1-2; D gene unclear. This receptor was taken from a human donor who received a COVID-19 vaccine. The sample in question was CD4+ T cells from PBMCs cultured with HCoV-NL63 spike peptides, obtained before COVID-19 vaccination. DNA for the CDR3: TGTGCCTGGAGTGTACTGTTTAGGGTTGGGTCTGGCTACACCTTC. It yields the protein CAWSVLFRVGSGYTF.